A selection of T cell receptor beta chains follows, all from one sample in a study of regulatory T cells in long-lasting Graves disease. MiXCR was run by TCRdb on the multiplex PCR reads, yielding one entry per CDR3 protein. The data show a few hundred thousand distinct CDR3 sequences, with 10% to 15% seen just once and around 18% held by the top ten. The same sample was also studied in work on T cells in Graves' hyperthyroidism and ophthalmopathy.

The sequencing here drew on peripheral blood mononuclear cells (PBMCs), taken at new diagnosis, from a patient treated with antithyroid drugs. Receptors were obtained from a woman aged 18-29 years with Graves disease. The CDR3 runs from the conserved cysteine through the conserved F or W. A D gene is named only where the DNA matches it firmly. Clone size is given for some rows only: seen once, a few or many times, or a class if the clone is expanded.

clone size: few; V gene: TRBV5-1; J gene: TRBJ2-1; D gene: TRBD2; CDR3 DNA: TGCGCCAGCAGCCCACAAGGGACTAACTACAATGAGCAGTTCTTC; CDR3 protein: CASSPQGTNYNEQFF
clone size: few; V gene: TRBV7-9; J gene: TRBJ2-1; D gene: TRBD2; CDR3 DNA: TGTGCCAGCAGCCTAACCGGTCGGACTAGCGGGCATTCCTACAATGAGCAGTTCTTC; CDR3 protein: CASSLTGRTSGHSYNEQFF
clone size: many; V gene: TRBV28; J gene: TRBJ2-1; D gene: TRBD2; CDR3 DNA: TGTGCCAGTACTAGCGGGAGATCGAATGAGCAGTTCTTC; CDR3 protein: CASTSGRSNEQFF
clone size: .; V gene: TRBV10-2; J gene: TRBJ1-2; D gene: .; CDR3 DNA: TGCGCCAGCAGTGGGGAATCTACAGGGTCGGGCGGCTACACCTTC; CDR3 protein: CASSGESTGSGGYTF
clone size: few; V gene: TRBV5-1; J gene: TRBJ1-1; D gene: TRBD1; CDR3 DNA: TGCGCCAGCAGCTTCACAGGGGACGGTACTGAAGCTTTCTTT; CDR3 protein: CASSFTGDGTEAFF
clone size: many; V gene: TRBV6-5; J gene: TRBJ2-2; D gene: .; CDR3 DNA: TGTGCCAGCAGTTACCAGACAGTCACCTACACCGGGGAGCTGTTTTTT; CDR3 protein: CASSYQTVTYTGELFF
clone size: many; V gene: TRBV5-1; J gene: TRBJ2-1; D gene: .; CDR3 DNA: TGCGCCAGCAGCAGGCTCCGACTAGACGCCTCCCCGTCCTCCTACAATGAGCAGTTCTTC; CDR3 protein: CASSRLRLDASPSSYNEQFF
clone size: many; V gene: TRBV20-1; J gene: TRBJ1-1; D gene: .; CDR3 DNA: TGCAGTGCTACCGGCAGGTGGGGGACGCCGGGACGTGTGTCTGAAGCTTTCTTT; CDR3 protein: CSATGRWGTPGRVSEAFF
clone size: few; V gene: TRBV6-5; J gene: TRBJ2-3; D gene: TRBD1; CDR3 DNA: TGTGCCAGCAGTTCCGCCGGGACAGAAGGGGATACGCAGTATTTT; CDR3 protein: CASSSAGTEGDTQYF
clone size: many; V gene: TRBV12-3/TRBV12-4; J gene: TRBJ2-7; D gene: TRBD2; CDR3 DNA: TGTGCCAGCAGTTTGGAGCGGGAGTGGGCCTACGAGCAGTACTTC; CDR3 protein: CASSLEREWAYEQYF
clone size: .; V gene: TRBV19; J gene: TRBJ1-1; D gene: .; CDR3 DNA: TGTGCCAGTAGTACCGGGAGAACAAGCGAGGCTTTCTTT; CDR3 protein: CASSTGRTSEAFF
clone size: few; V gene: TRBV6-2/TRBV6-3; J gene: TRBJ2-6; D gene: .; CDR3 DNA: TGTGCCAGCAGTTCCGGCAACTCTGGGGCCAACGTCCTGACTTTC; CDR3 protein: CASSSGNSGANVLTF
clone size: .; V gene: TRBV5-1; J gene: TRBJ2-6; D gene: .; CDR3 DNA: TGCGCCAGCAGCTTCGCCAAAACCTCTGGGGCCAACGTCCTGACTTTC; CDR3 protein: CASSFAKTSGANVLTF
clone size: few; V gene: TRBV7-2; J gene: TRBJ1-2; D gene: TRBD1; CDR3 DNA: TGTGCCAGCAGCTCCCAACCGGGACAGGGGGAACGCTACACCTTC; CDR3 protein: CASSSQPGQGERYTF
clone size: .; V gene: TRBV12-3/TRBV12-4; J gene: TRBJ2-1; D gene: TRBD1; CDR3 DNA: TGTGCCAGCAGTTTAGTGCTGCGGACAGGGGGCGTATACTACAATGAGCAGTTCTTC; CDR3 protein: CASSLVLRTGGVYYNEQFF
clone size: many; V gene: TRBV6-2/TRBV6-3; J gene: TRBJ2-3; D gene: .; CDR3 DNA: TGTGCCAGCAGTTACGTTGGAGATACGCAGTATTTT; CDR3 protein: CASSYVGDTQYF
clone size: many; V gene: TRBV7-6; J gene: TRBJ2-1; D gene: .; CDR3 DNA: TGTGCCAGCAGCCCAAGGTTGCAGGGATCGGACTACAATGAGCAGTTCTTC; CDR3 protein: CASSPRLQGSDYNEQFF
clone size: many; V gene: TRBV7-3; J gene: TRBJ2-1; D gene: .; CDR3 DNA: TGTGCCAGCAGCGTCAGTAGGGACCACGGTCAGTTCTTC; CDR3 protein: CASSVSRDHGQFF
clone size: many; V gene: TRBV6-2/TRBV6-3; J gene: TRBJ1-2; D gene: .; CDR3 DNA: TGTGCCAGCAGTCACAGGCTCGAGGGGCATGGCTACACCTTC; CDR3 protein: CASSHRLEGHGYTF
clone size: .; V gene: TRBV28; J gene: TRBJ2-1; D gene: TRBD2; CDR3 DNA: TGTGCCAGCAGCTATACTAGCGGGAGTGAGCAGTTCTTC; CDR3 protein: CASSYTSGSEQFF
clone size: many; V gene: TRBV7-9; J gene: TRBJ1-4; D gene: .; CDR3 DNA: TGTGCCAGCAGCTCAGATCGACTAGGTGAAAAACTGTTTTTT; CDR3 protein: CASSSDRLGEKLFF
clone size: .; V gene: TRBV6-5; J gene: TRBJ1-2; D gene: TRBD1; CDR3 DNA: TGTGCCAGCAGTTACCCCTCGGAGGGGGCGCGTCGGGCCTCTGGCTACACCTTC; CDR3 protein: CASSYPSEGARRASGYTF
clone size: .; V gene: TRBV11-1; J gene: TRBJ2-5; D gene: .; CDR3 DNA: TGTGCCAGCAGCGTCAGGGGGACCCAGTACTTC; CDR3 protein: CASSVRGTQYF
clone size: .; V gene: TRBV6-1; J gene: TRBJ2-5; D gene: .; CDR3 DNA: TGTGCCAGCAGTGAAGAGGTTCTAGAGACCCAGTACTTC; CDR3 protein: CASSEEVLETQYF
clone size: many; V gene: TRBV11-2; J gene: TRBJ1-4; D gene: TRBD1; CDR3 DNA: TGTGCCAGCAGCAAACGGACAGGGCGAACTAATGAAAAACTGTTTTTT; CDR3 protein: CASSKRTGRTNEKLFF
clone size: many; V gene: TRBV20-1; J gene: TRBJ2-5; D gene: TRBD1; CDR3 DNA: TGCAGTGCTAGAGACTACCGACAGGGACAAGAGACCCAGTACTTC; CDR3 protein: CSARDYRQGQETQYF
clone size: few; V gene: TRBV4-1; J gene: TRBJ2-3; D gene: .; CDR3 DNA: TGCGCCAGCAGCCTTCTCAGCGGGCGTGGCATTAACACGCAGTATTTT; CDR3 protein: CASSLLSGRGINTQYF
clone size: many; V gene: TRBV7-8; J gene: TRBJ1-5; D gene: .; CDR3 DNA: TGTGCCAGCAGCTTAGTGGGAGGGGGCAATCAGCCCCAGCATTTT; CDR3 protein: CASSLVGGGNQPQHF
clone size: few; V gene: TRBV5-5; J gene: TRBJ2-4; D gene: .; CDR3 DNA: TGTGCCAGCAGCCAAGACTTGGGGGCCAAAAACATTCAGTACTTC; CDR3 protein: CASSQDLGAKNIQYF
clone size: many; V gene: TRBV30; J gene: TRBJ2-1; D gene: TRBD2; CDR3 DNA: TGTGCCTGGAGTCAAGCGCTAGCGGGAGTCCGCAATGAGCAGTTCTTC; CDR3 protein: CAWSQALAGVRNEQFF
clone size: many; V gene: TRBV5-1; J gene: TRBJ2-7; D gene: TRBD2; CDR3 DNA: TGCGCCAGCAGCGTGGGACTAGCGGGTGGGGCCTCCTACGAGCAGTACTTC; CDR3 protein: CASSVGLAGGASYEQYF
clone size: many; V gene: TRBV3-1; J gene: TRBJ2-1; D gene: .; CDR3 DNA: TGTGCCAGCAGCCTCGGACACCCGAATGAGCAGTTCTTC; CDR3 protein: CASSLGHPNEQFF
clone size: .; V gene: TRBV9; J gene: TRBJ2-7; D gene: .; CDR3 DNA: TGTGCCAACAGCGTAGGGTTAGGGCGATACTACGAGCAGTACTTC; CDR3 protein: CANSVGLGRYYEQYF
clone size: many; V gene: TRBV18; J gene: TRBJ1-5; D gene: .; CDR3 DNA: TGTGCCAGCTCACCAGGGACCCAGGGCAATCAGCCCCAGCATTTT; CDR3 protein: CASSPGTQGNQPQHF
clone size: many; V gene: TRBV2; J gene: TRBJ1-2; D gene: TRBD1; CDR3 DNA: TGTGCCAGCAGTGATATTGGACAGGGGAACTATGGCTACACCTTC; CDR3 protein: CASSDIGQGNYGYTF
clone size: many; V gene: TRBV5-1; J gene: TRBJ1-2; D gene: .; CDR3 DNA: TGCGCCAGCAGCTTGGCTGGGCTTGAGGGGACCTATGGCTACACCTTC; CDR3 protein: CASSLAGLEGTYGYTF
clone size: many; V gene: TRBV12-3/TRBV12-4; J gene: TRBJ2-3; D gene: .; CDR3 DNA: TGTGCCAGCAGCCCATTACAGCAAGATACGCAGTATTTT; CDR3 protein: CASSPLQQDTQYF
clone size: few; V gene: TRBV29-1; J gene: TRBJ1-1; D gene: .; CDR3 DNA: TGCAGCGTTGCCGCAGGTACCGACACTGAAGCTTTCTTT; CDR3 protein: CSVAAGTDTEAFF
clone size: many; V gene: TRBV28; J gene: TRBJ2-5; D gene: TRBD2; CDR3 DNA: TGTGCCAGCAGCCCCCTATTGACTAGCGGGGCTCAAGAGACCCAGTACTTC; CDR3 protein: CASSPLLTSGAQETQYF
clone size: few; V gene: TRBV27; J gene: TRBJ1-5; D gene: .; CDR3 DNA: TGTGCCAGCAGTTTACCCAGGGCCCAGCCCCAGCATTTT; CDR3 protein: CASSLPRAQPQHF
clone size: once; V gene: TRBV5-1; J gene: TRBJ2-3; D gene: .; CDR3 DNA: TGCGCCAGCAGCTTGGGACTAACCACAGATACGCAGTATTTT; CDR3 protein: CASSLGLTTDTQYF
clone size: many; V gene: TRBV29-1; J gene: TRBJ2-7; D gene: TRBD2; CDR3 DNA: TGCAGCGTCGCGACTAGCGGGAGGATACTCTACGAGCAGTACTTC; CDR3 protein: CSVATSGRILYEQYF
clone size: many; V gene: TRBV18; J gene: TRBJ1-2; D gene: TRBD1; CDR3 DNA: TGTGCCAGCTCAGGATCGGACAGGGCTTCTAACTATGGCTACACCTTC; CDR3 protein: CASSGSDRASNYGYTF
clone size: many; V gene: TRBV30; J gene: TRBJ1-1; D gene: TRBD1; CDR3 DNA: TGTGCCTGGAGTAGGGGACAGGGGGCGGAAGAAGCTTTCTTT; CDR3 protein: CAWSRGQGAEEAFF
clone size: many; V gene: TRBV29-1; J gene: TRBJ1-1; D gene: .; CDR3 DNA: TGCAGCGTTGTTCCTGGGGGACGGGCTGAAGCTTTCTTT; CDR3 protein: CSVVPGGRAEAFF
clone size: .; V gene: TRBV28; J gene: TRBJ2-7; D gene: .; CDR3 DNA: TGTGCCAGCAGTTCCCACTCGGGTGCGGTGGGCGAGCAGTACTTC; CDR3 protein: CASSSHSGAVGEQYF